The following is a T cell receptor (beta chain) sequence with its context. What it recognizes is unknown. This entry belongs to a study of OX40 agonist ivuxolimab in advanced cancers. Study-level background: Every patient in dose escalation had hepatocellular carcinoma, melanoma, renal cell or head and neck cancer. Patients with prior anti-PD-1, anti-PD-L1 or anti-CTLA-4 therapy were eligible; about 41% had some.

Points from the study as a whole: In general, CD8+ T cells held more expanded clones than CD4+ did, on average.

This table comes from immunoSEQ multiplex PCR, and its TCRdb copy is limited to in-frame clones, with some not included. The table has tens of thousands of clones, roughly 93% seen once; the top ten hold around 0.35%. Exclusion of a patient followed from autoimmune disease history or systemic immunosuppression. This CDR3 is 14 amino acids long. Losses at the gene ends were 4 bases for V and 5 bases for J; bases not matched to a gene: 1. From germline, CDR1 is WNHNN and CDR2 SYGVQD (reference sequence). Sample: CD4+ or CD8+ T cells sorted from blood, taken in a trial of the OX40 agonist ivuxolimab. The rearrangement links TRBV10-1 to TRBJ2-2; TRBD2 matches 10 bases. This receptor was taken from an adult with an advanced solid tumor such as melanoma, head and neck, liver or kidney cancer. CDR3 protein: CASSALAGTGELFF. The CDR3 DNA reads TGCGCCAGCAGTGCACTAGCGGGAACCGGGGAGCTGTTTTTT.